This T cell receptor (beta chain) was obtained from a study of blood T cell repertoires in COVID-19 (dated by TCRdb to 2020 to 2021). Regarding the research as a whole: Samples from collaborators originated in the United States, Italy and Spain and spanned both the acute and convalescent phases of COVID-19. The prospective study material was composed of cDNA or gDNA derived from T cells, B-cell-depleted T cells, or PBMCs. Subjects who had been exposed to COVID-19, were actively infected with it, or had recovered from it provided the deeply sampled blood TCRbeta repertoires that made up the dataset. A freely available public database, intended as a resource for researchers studying the immune response to SARS-CoV-2, is where the repertoires were released. Samples were obtained from the ongoing ImmuneRACE study (first 160 participants) and from roughly 1,300 subjects provided by 6 global collaborators. Sample metadata almost always included a de-identified subject ID, COVID-19 status, age in years and sex. Where available, HLA class I and class II types were taken from metadata supplied by the sample provider and were not determined by assay-based typing.

TCRbeta CDR3 regions were amplified from genomic DNA by means of the immunoSEQ Assay, a bias-controlled multiplex PCR. In the paper's pipeline: Nucleated cell counts per sample were estimated from amplification of reference gene primers within the assay. To quantify the absolute abundance of each unique TCRbeta CDR3 rearrangement, sequence reads were collapsed and filtered. For each sample, productive Simpson clonality was calculated as the square root of Simpson's diversity index across productive rearrangements. TCRdb carries this immuneACCESS record with in-frame sequences only. Its versions omit some clonotypes, under half of them owing to an unresolved V gene in the studies checked, with the rest unexplained. V, J and clone size are taken as reported in that table, and D and trimming were inferred from the DNA itself. The table for this sample lists about 400,000 clones; 88% of them were counted only once. The top ten clones comprise approximately 2.1% of the sample.

Participants in the prospective study were enrolled through a virtual design, were aged about 18 to 90 years, and lived in 24 United States geographic areas. In the prospective study, cohorts were assigned on the basis of participant-reported clinical history obtained from a screening survey and a study questionnaire. In the prospective study, mobile phlebotomists collected whole blood, serum and a nasopharyngeal or oropharyngeal swab from each participant. Over an approximately 2-month period, participants in the prospective study had the option of providing additional blood draws and questionnaires. Prospective study blood samples were shipped either frozen or at room temperature before DNA extraction. To note about this clone: This receptor's antigen is unknown. One base away there is no much larger clone; base qualities are not given.

The research as a whole found: Clinical and demographic metadata were provided uncurated, with the amount varying by source and participant.

V and J lose 2 bases and 8 bases, and a span of 12 bases separates them. The CDR3 spans 13 residues, from the cysteine through the phenylalanine. The entry retains the CDR3 DNA only, 39 bases that are in frame from base 1. CDR1 SGHVS and CDR2 FQNEAQ are derived from the germline V gene. The sequenced material came from PBMCs or T cells enriched from blood (not recorded which). The sequence links TRBV7-8 to TRBJ1-2; a confident D gene designation cannot be given. The source of this sequence is a woman between 40 and 55 years old with acute COVID-19. CDR3 loop: CASSLSGEGGYTF. The bases are TGTGCCAGCAGCTTATCCGGGGAAGGCGGCTACACCTTC.